These 8 T cell receptor beta chains came from one sample sequenced in a study of post-analysis software for immune sequencing data. Overall study results and limits: TRBV5-6, TRBV5-1 and TRBV20-1 were among four or five TRBV segments more frequent in patients than controls.

Unique molecular identifiers were built into the TCR beta cDNA libraries. In TCRdb, the PCR reads were re-called with MiXCR into one record per CDR3 protein. The table shows about 760,000 distinct CDR3 sequences, with 25% to 30% occurring only once. Their target antigens are unknown. The sequencing sample was made of blood. The source of these receptors is a girl aged 10-17 years with multiple sclerosis.

This clonotype was observed at least ten times. The chain has TRBV4-3 and TRBJ2-5; D remains unclear. Per germline, CDR1 LGHNA and CDR2 YSLEER. CDR3 length: 14 amino acids. Trimming stripped 0 bases from V and 9 bases from J, with 14 bases between. In DNA form, the CDR3 reads TGCGCCAGCAGCCAAGAGCGTCGACTTCGGCCCCAGTACTTC. Translation: CASSQERRLRPQYF.

The V call is TRBV2, the J call TRBJ2-5; D not certain. Germline loops: CDR1 SNHLY, CDR2 FYNNEI. The length of the CDR3 is 14 residues. Trimming pared 2 bases from V and 2 bases from J, leaving 9 bases between. The CDR3 DNA sequence: TGTGCCAGCAGTGAAACAGATCTTCAAGAGACCCAGTACTTC. Its translation: CASSETDLQETQYF.

The sample holds a few counts of this clonotype. This chain links TRBV29-1 with TRBJ2-3; D remains unclear. The CDR3 loop spans 13 amino acids. V lost 6 bases, J lost 1 base, and 11 bases lay in between. The V gene's germline CDR1 is SQVTM and CDR2 ANQGSEA. This CDR3 reads CSVADGRTDTQYF. CDR3 bases: TGCAGCGTCGCGGACGGGCGCACAGATACGCAGTATTTT.

V and J are TRBV20-1 and TRBJ2-3; 8 positions match TRBD2. Germline V gene data show CDR1 as DFQATT and CDR2 as SNEGSKA (reference sequence). The junction had 8 bases not matched to a gene; V was cut back by 3 bases and J by 0 bases. This CDR3 has 16 amino acids. The CDR3 region has the DNA TGCAGTGCTAGGGGATGGCGGGAGGAGAGCACAGATACGCAGTATTTT. It is translated as CSARGWREESTDTQYF.

The chain is built from TRBV27 and TRBJ1-6; no clear D gene. V lost 5 bases to trimming and J lost 4 bases, with 6 bases between them. The CDR3 runs 13 residues. The germline V gene has CDR1 MNHEY and CDR2 SMNVEV (reference sequence). CDR3 sequence: CASSPPYNSPLHF. CDR3 DNA sequence: TGTGCCAGCAGTCCCCCATATAATTCACCCCTCCACTTT.

This sequence joins TRBV6-2 or TRBV6-3 and TRBJ2-3; 11 bases align to TRBD1. From germline, CDR1 is MNHEY and CDR2 SVGEGT. The CDR3 runs 14 residues. The CDR3 loop reads CVTTDRGLTDTQYF. In nucleotides, the CDR3 is TGTGTCACCACGGACAGGGGGCTCACAGATACGCAGTATTTT.

In this sample, this clonotype turned up a few times. The rearrangement joins TRBV20-1 to TRBJ1-2; D is uncertain. V shed 2 bases and J shed 0 bases, with 13 bases lying between them. The CDR3 sequence is 15 residues long. CDR1 and CDR2 from the germline V gene are DFQATT and SNEGSKA (reference sequence). CDR3 amino acids: CSARRTGTPNYGYTF. The CDR3 DNA reads TGCAGTGCTAGACGGACGGGAACCCCTAACTATGGCTACACCTTC.

Only a few counts were recorded for this clonotype. The CDR3 region is CASSSGTKSETQYF. The CDR3 bases are TGTGCCAGCAGCTCCGGGACTAAATCGGAGACCCAGTACTTC. The rearrangement links TRBV7-9 to TRBJ2-5; 7 nucleotides match TRBD2. There are 14 residues in the CDR3. With V trimmed by 4 bases and J by 5 bases, 7 bases remained unmatched. Per the germline V gene, CDR1 is SEHNR and CDR2 is FQNEAQ (reference sequence).